These T cell receptor beta chains were read from a single sample in a study of T-cell memory formation after mild COVID-19. TCRdb independently ran MiXCR on the 5' RACE reads; one entry per CDR3 protein. The sample yields about 400,000 distinct CDR3 sequences, roughly 17% seen once. The specimen was PBMCs or a T cell subset sorted from them (not recorded which). Receptors were obtained from a man aged 18 to 30 who had mild COVID-19 (a few samples of this study predate the infection). Cell type and time point are not known. Each CDR3 is given without its conserved first and last residue. Each record gives: clone size, D gene, CDR3 length, V gene, CDR3 protein. A D gene is named only where the DNA matches it firmly. Not all rows give a size; the values are once, few, many and, for expanded clones, a class.

abundance: few
d_gene: .
len: 14
v_gene: TRBV14
CDR3aa: ASSQYRKQAADTQY

abundance: few
d_gene: .
len: 11
v_gene: TRBV9
CDR3aa: ASSVQVTGELF

abundance: .
d_gene: .
len: 10
v_gene: TRBV5-1
CDR3aa: ASSLSGNPLH

abundance: few
d_gene: .
len: 14
v_gene: TRBV10-3
CDR3aa: AITGTTSGRYNEQF

abundance: .
d_gene: TRBD1
len: 12
v_gene: TRBV6-6
CDR3aa: ASSYSTGPYGYT

abundance: few
d_gene: .
len: 13
v_gene: TRBV20-1
CDR3aa: SAIPWTAVDQPQH

abundance: .
d_gene: .
len: 11
v_gene: TRBV20-1
CDR3aa: SVLLQGTGELF

abundance: .
d_gene: .
len: 12
v_gene: TRBV7-8
CDR3aa: ASSFAVSTDTQY

abundance: .
d_gene: TRBD1
len: 14
v_gene: TRBV5-1
CDR3aa: ASSLGQGVETGELF

abundance: .
d_gene: .
len: 15
v_gene: TRBV27
CDR3aa: ASSSAGDSRLNTEAF

abundance: .
d_gene: .
len: 11
v_gene: TRBV29-1
CDR3aa: SVGLQGLNIQY

abundance: few
d_gene: .
len: 14
v_gene: TRBV10-3
CDR3aa: AISGTRDTSNYGYT

abundance: few
d_gene: TRBD2
len: 15
v_gene: TRBV3-1
CDR3aa: ASSQGLAGANQETQY

abundance: few
d_gene: .
len: 13
v_gene: TRBV5-5
CDR3aa: ASSLEGSLNYGYT

abundance: many
d_gene: TRBD1
len: 11
v_gene: TRBV29-1
CDR3aa: SVGDRNQETQY

abundance: once
d_gene: .
len: 12
v_gene: TRBV27
CDR3aa: AISLLLAPDTQY

abundance: .
d_gene: TRBD2
len: 16
v_gene: TRBV20-1
CDR3aa: SARDEASGVLSYNEQF

abundance: few
d_gene: .
len: 11
v_gene: TRBV7-2
CDR3aa: ASSLARESGYT

abundance: few
d_gene: TRBD1
len: 13
v_gene: TRBV28
CDR3aa: ASSGGTAGSYGYT

abundance: few
d_gene: .
len: 11
v_gene: TRBV29-1
CDR3aa: SVAQHYNTEAF

abundance: .
d_gene: .
len: 11
v_gene: TRBV6-5
CDR3aa: ASRISDFYEQY

abundance: .
d_gene: TRBD1
len: 13
v_gene: TRBV7-9
CDR3aa: ASSLSGTGEYEQY

abundance: few
d_gene: TRBD1
len: 13
v_gene: TRBV7-6
CDR3aa: ASSLEGQSYNEQF

abundance: few
d_gene: TRBD1
len: 12
v_gene: TRBV19
CDR3aa: ASCSRDRIETQY

abundance: .
d_gene: .
len: 15
v_gene: TRBV4-1
CDR3aa: ASSHPGRTGSYNEQF

abundance: .
d_gene: TRBD2
len: 13
v_gene: TRBV10-3
CDR3aa: AISDPGGASDTQY

abundance: .
d_gene: .
len: 15
v_gene: TRBV7-9
CDR3aa: ASSLEPGRSYNSPLH

abundance: .
d_gene: .
len: 7
v_gene: TRBV6-8
CDR3aa: ASMDEQY

abundance: .
d_gene: TRBD1
len: 12
v_gene: TRBV29-1
CDR3aa: SVTSTGVENGYT

abundance: .
d_gene: .
len: 11
v_gene: TRBV10-1
CDR3aa: ASRIRGEQTQY

abundance: .
d_gene: TRBD2
len: 12
v_gene: TRBV11-1
CDR3aa: ASSFESSGRELF

abundance: few
d_gene: TRBD1
len: 13
v_gene: TRBV7-2
CDR3aa: ASSSGTANFNTQY

abundance: few
d_gene: .
len: 12
v_gene: TRBV12-3/TRBV12-4
CDR3aa: ASSLGGPYNGYT

abundance: few
d_gene: .
len: 16
v_gene: TRBV4-3
CDR3aa: ASSPGIGGPYSNQPQH

abundance: few
d_gene: .
len: 12
v_gene: TRBV7-2
CDR3aa: ASSLELGLGTQY

abundance: .
d_gene: .
len: 14
v_gene: TRBV7-8
CDR3aa: ASSLATQGSNQPQH

abundance: few
d_gene: TRBD1
len: 13
v_gene: TRBV18
CDR3aa: ASSFGQGVTGELF

abundance: many
d_gene: .
len: 14
v_gene: TRBV9
CDR3aa: ASSVVTGSTYNEQF

abundance: .
d_gene: .
len: 13
v_gene: TRBV4-3
CDR3aa: ASSQSWGEGSEQY

abundance: once
d_gene: TRBD1
len: 13
v_gene: TRBV6-2/TRBV6-3
CDR3aa: ASSRRTGGSYEQY

abundance: .
d_gene: .
len: 15
v_gene: TRBV9
CDR3aa: ASSAKQTRGTQETQY

abundance: few
d_gene: .
len: 15
v_gene: TRBV4-1
CDR3aa: ASSQAILTEAAEKLF

abundance: many
d_gene: TRBD1
len: 12
v_gene: TRBV5-6
CDR3aa: ASSLTGFPYGYT

abundance: few
d_gene: .
len: 14
v_gene: TRBV7-3
CDR3aa: ASSLMGGRYTGELF